A selection of T cell receptor beta chains follows, all from one sample in a study of early T cells in non-severe SARS-CoV-2 infection. TCRdb called the 5' RACE reads again in MiXCR, with one record for every CDR3 protein. The sample lists around 33,000 distinct CDR3 sequences, 5.5% to 7% occurring once. The sequencing input was whole blood. Every receptor here comes from an adult who was a healthcare worker with PCR-confirmed SARS-CoV-2 infection or an uninfected control (not recorded which). Both conserved end residues are part of each CDR3.

TRBV20-1	TRBJ1-2	CSAKKGVGYGYTF
TRBV20-1	TRBJ2-1	CSARDPRRTHNEQFF
TRBV6-2/TRBV6-3	TRBJ2-3	CATSPYRETDTQYF
TRBV7-3	TRBJ2-7	CASSWDRGGEQYF
TRBV28	TRBJ2-7	CASSSGGQGLNYEQYF
TRBV6-1	TRBJ2-1	CASSGVPGLIYPF
TRBV10-3	TRBJ2-5	CAISEHSEGQETQYF
TRBV6-1	TRBJ2-7	CASSEGTSYEQYF
TRBV20-1	TRBJ1-5	CSASVGGDNQPQHF
TRBV20-1	TRBJ2-7	CSATSGDSYEQYF
TRBV7-2	TRBJ2-3	CASSPRERPTDTQYF
TRBV12-3/TRBV12-4	TRBJ2-7	CASSYHMSSYEQYF
TRBV29-1	TRBJ2-5	CSAKRDPREETQYF
TRBV27	TRBJ2-7	CASSLSPLSEQYF
TRBV30	TRBJ2-1	CAWRGRQEQFF
TRBV6-2/TRBV6-3	TRBJ1-2	CASSYSSGGGGYTF
TRBV30	TRBJ2-1	CAWSGSGNEQFF
TRBV10-3	TRBJ2-5	CAISADRGPQETQYF
TRBV6-5	TRBJ1-4	CASSYSAGHEKLFF
TRBV30	TRBJ2-7	CAWSVGNSYEQYF
TRBV24-1	TRBJ2-1	CATRATGVGDNEQFF
TRBV11-2	TRBJ2-1	CASSLGLQRLYGSYNEQFF
TRBV6-5	TRBJ1-1	CASQEDRREKAFF